This paragraph covers one TCR beta chain sequence. Its specificity is unknown. V trimming: 5 bases; J trimming: 0 bases; junction bases outside the gene matches: 6. Germline V gene lookup returns CDR1 MDHEN and CDR2 SYDVKM. The CDR3 runs 18 residues. The record originates from a study of OX40 agonist ivuxolimab in advanced cancers. Overall study: The eligibility criteria allowed prior anti-PD-1, anti-PD-L1 or anti-CTLA-4 therapy, and around 40% had some.

Profiled with immunoSEQ multiplex PCR; TCRdb holds only in-frame clones, not every one. The data show under 150,000 clones, approximately 94% seen once. Study-wide findings and caveats: A proportion of nonresponders additionally exhibited low normalized T-cell clonal expansion. Clonal expansion from baseline to week 6 occurred in both CD4+ and CD8+ T cells.

This clonotype was sampled from an adult with an advanced solid tumor such as melanoma, head and neck, liver or kidney cancer. The V gene is TRBV28, the J gene TRBJ2-6, with TRBD1 identical over 11 bases. The source material was CD4+ or CD8+ T cells sorted from blood, sampled in a trial of the OX40 agonist ivuxolimab. The CDR3 sequence is CASSARTGGRSGANVLTF. The CDR3 DNA is TGTGCCAGCAGTGCCCGGACAGGGGGCCGCTCTGGGGCCAACGTCCTGACTTTC.